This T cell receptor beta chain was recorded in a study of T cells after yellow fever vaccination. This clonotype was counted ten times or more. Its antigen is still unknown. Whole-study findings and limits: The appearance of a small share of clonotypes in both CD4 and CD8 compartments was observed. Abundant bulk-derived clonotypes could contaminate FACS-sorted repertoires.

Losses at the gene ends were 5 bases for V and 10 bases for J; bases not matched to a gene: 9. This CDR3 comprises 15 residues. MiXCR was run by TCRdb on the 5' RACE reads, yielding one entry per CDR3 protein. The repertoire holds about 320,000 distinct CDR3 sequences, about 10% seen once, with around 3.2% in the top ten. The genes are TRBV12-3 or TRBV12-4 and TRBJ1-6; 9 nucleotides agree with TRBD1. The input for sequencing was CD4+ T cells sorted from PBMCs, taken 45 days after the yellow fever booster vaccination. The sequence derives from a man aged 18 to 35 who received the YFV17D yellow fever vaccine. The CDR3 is CASSLGTGSGSPLHF. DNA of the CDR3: TGTGCCAGCAGTCTGGGGACAGGGTCGGGCTCACCCCTCCACTTT.